The sequence of this T cell receptor beta chain was determined in a study of OX40 agonist ivuxolimab in advanced cancers. Study-wide findings and caveats: At doses 0.1 to 3.0 mg/kg, CD4+ and CD8+ clones expanded.

Germline V gene sequence: CDR1 SGHDT, CDR2 YYEEEE. Trimming took 4 bases from V and 5 from J; bases not matched to a gene: 9. This CDR3 has 15 residues. Sequencing used immunoSEQ multiplex PCR; TCRdb keeps in-frame clones, though not all of them. The table shows about 34,000 clones, with roughly 79% occurring only once. Notes on this clone: Antigen specificity is unknown.

The sequences come from CD4+ or CD8+ T cells sorted from blood, collected in a trial of the OX40 agonist ivuxolimab. This TCR derives from an adult with an advanced solid tumor such as melanoma, head and neck, liver or kidney cancer. V usage is TRBV5-6 and J usage is TRBJ2-7; TRBD1 agrees at 10 bases. In DNA form, the CDR3 reads TGTGCCAGCAGCGCGGCGCCGGGACAGGGGAACGAGCAGTACTTC. Protein sequence: CASSAAPGQGNEQYF.